This T cell receptor beta chain stems from a study of T cell repertoires in cytomegalovirus infection. Study context: Researchers turned to recently identified HLA-C-restricted CMV epitopes as well as well-studied HLA-B-restricted ones. CMV infection together with matching HLA type was indicated by public TCR beta signatures. Study results and caveats: Identification of carriers of CMV plus the relevant HLA was performed using cumulative public TCR beta family frequency. In two of eight donors, the top clonotype was HLA-C-restricted CMV-specific.

This CDR3 region has 14 residues. This clonotype was seen many times. The antigen is unknown. Compared with germline, one end of the junction differs, possibly owing to a read error. TCRdb fed the reads into MiXCR, producing one record per CDR3 protein. In the table there are roughly 500,000 distinct CDR3 sequences, about 33% of which are singletons. The chain uses TRBV12-3 or TRBV12-4 and TRBJ2-1, with 9 positions matching TRBD2. The input for sequencing was cultured PBMCs, taken from culture after CMV antigen stimulation. The origin of this receptor is a human donor in good health (CMV status not recorded). Some clones in this sample may be carry-over from other donors' samples. CDR3 nucleotides: TGTGCCAGCAGCTTAGCGGGAGCGGGGAATGAGCAGTTCTTC. This encodes CASSLAGAGNEQFF.